What follows is one T cell receptor beta chain and its context. Its cognate antigen has yet to be identified. These data are taken from a study of monozygotic twins with inflammatory bowel disease (dated by TCRdb to the late 2010s). With regard to the full study: The complete study included around 30 monozygotic twin pairs: 19 IBD-discordant Danish pairs and nine German pairs, of which four were IBD-concordant and five were IBD-discordant. The search for disease-associated traits relied mainly on comparing IBD patients with their genetically identical healthy co-twins within discordant pairs. Each individual had, on average, about 151 000 unique TCRalpha sequences and 181 000 unique TCRbeta sequences available for analysis.

A 2.5 ml peripheral blood sample was drawn into PAXgene tubes per donor and stored at -80°C. Without any T cell sorting, total RNA was extracted from whole blood using the PAXgene blood miRNA kit on an automated QIAcube. Peripheral blood from monozygotic twin pairs who were concordant or discordant for inflammatory bowel disease underwent deep TCRalpha and TCRbeta repertoire profiling using unique molecular barcoding. For every twin pair, smoking habits were documented, and each individual was categorised as a current, former or never smoker. The paper as a whole reports these results and caveats: Compared with healthy twins, IBD patients shared fewer clonotypes with other individuals, and the difference was most pronounced in patients with signs of disease activity. No single strong signal or clonotype linked to IBD turned up in the results, so the idea that one exists was not supported. Distinction between different T cell subtypes could not be achieved in the analysis. Because patients received different immunosuppressive treatments, the repertoires may have picked up extra background noise and variability between individuals. A decrease in TCRbeta repertoire diversity, as measured by inverse Simpson index, was observed in IBD patients compared with their healthy co-twins. No difference in repertoire similarity was observed between concordant and discordant twins, possibly owing to limited statistical power.

Receptor libraries were prepared by 5' RACE. Preparation of each TCR library used approximately 3,700 ng of total RNA. For each sample, cDNA synthesis was carried out in eight separate reactions using SMARTScribe reverse transcriptase. During cDNA synthesis, template switching introduced unique molecular identifiers that contained a 6-nucleotide sample barcode. TCRalpha and TCRbeta cDNA was amplified in two nested PCRs of approximately 17 and 9 cycles, and bead purification was carried out after each PCR. Before amplification, the cDNA was both treated with uracil DNA-glycosylase and purified with the QIAquick PCR purification kit. The second PCR added Illumina TruSeq-compatible adapters along with sample-specific barcodes. Library quality and concentration were checked on TapeStation and Qubit, and libraries were pooled at approximately 5 ng each. Sequencing of the pooled libraries was done on an Illumina HiSeq2500 single-index Rapid Run using custom sequencing primers and 2 x 100 bp reads. The authors processed their data as follows. MiGEC version 1.2.6 was used for UMI-based consensus assembly to correct PCR and sequencing errors. MiXCR version 2.1.1 was used for V(D)J alignment, clonotype assembly and CDR3 extraction. To normalise gene usage, clonotype sharing and MAIT/NKT TCR abundance, the analysis used the top 1000, 10 000 and 20 000 clonotypes per sample. After downsampling to 27 000 UMIs, diversity was calculated as the inverse Simpson index using the vegan R package. Paired Mann-Whitney U tests were applied to discordant twin pairs, and Benjamini-Hochberg correction was used for multiple testing. After the reads were reprocessed by TCRdb, one entry was made per CDR3 protein sequence, with no DNA. The V and J calls here are based on TCRdb, not the publication. The table held for this sample gives just over 300,000 distinct CDR3 sequences. Together, the top ten hold roughly 5.2% of the sample.

The germline V gene (reference sequence) sets CDR1 to DFQATT and CDR2 to SNEGSKA. From the cysteine up to the phenylalanine, the CDR3 has a length of 13 residues. A DNA sequence was not provided. The receptor's source is a human donor with ulcerative colitis or Crohn's disease, or a healthy co-twin of an affected twin (not recorded which). The material sequenced was blood. This chain is built from TRBV20-1 and TRBJ2-7; TCRdb designates TRBD2, a call that cannot be tested without DNA. The CDR3 region reads CSVKIGLAREQYF.